Presented here are 29 T cell receptor beta chains from one specimen sequenced in a study of blood T cells in healthy people across ages. For the second PCR, which ran for 7 to 11 cycles, a sample-barcoded 5' primer and a J-beta primer mix were used. From the 5' RACE reads, TCRdb called clonotypes with MiXCR, one entry per CDR3 protein. The data hold over 1,300,000 distinct CDR3 sequences, with 59% observed a single time. Sequencing was carried out using blood. These receptors all stem from a man between 18 and 29 years old in good health.

The rearrangement uses TRBV6-6 and TRBJ2-3; TRBD1 is a possible D gene (6 bases). V was trimmed by 5 bases and J by 4 bases, leaving 10 bases between them. The CDR3 spans 13 residues. Germline V gene data show CDR1 as MNHNY and CDR2 as SVGAGI (reference sequence). The CDR3 reads CASSGTGPDTQYF. CDR3 DNA: TGTGCCAGCAGTGGAACAGGGCCAGATACGCAGTATTTT.

V and J are TRBV29-1 and TRBJ1-2; D is perhaps TRBD1 (5 bases). Trimming removed 5 bases at V and 5 bases at J, with 18 bases between. This CDR3 is built from 14 residues. Germline V gene data show CDR1 as SQVTM and CDR2 as ANQGSEA. Here the CDR3 reads CSVTYRLSDYGYTF. The CDR3 coding sequence is TGCAGCGTTACCTACAGGCTGTCTGATTATGGCTACACCTTC.

This clonotype was counted between two and nine times. The chain is built from TRBV20-1 and TRBJ2-7, with unresolved D. With 5 bases removed from V and 4 bases from J, the gap between germline ends came to 12 bases. The CDR3 runs 12 residues. CDR1 and CDR2 (germline): DFQATT, SNEGSKA (reference sequence). The CDR3 region has the DNA TGCAGTGCTTTACCCTGGGGTTACGAGCAGTACTTC. This encodes CSALPWGYEQYF.

This clonotype was detected many times. The chain combines TRBV7-9 with TRBJ2-3; D might be TRBD1 or TRBD2, each matching 5 bases. The CDR3 has 15 amino acids. CDR1 SEHNR and CDR2 FQNEAQ come from the germline V gene (reference sequence). V was clipped by 6 bases and J by 0 bases, with 13 bases between them. CDR3 in amino acids: CASSLSGGSTDTQYF. CDR3 DNA: TGTGCCAGCAGTCTCAGTGGGGGTAGCACAGATACGCAGTATTTT.

This clonotype was observed a handful of times. The chain uses TRBV20-1 and TRBJ2-7; 12 bases align to TRBD2. The DNA end lines up better with TRBJ2-5; the J call may be wrong. The CDR3 loop spans 15 amino acids. Germline loops: CDR1 DFQATT, CDR2 SNEGSKA (reference sequence). Here the CDR3 DNA reads TGCAGTGCTAGTGAAGGACTAGCGGGGAAAGAGACCCAGTACTTC. Amino acids: CSASEGLAGKETQYF.

The V call is TRBV7-6, the J call TRBJ2-7, with 8 bases matching TRBD1. The CDR3 spans 16 residues. V dropped 5 bases and J dropped 2; count of bases not matched to a gene: 11. Per germline, CDR1 SGHVS and CDR2 FNYEAQ. CDR3 residues: CASSPRTGKTPYEQYF. CDR3 nucleotides: TGTGCCAGCAGCCCCAGGACAGGGAAAACCCCCTACGAGCAGTACTTC.

This chain's CDR3 is CASSKTSGGLTDTQYF. In DNA form, the CDR3 reads TGTGCCAGCAGCAAGACTAGCGGGGGCCTCACAGATACGCAGTATTTT. The V and J genes are TRBV3-1 and TRBJ2-3, with 12 bases lining up with TRBD2. The CDR3 is made up of 16 amino acids. V dropped 5 bases and J dropped 2; count of bases not matched to a gene: 5. From germline, CDR1 is LGHDT and CDR2 YNNKEL (reference sequence).

The V call is TRBV28, the J call TRBJ2-7; 10 nucleotides match TRBD2. V lost 3 bases, J lost 1 base, and 6 bases stayed unmatched. This CDR3 contains 16 residues. CDR1 and CDR2 (germline): MDHEN, SYDVKM. The CDR3 is CASSFSASGGSYEQYF. CDR3 coding DNA: TGTGCCAGCAGTTTCAGTGCTAGCGGGGGTTCCTACGAGCAGTACTTC.

The chain employs TRBV6-5 and TRBJ1-5; 9 bases fit TRBD1. CDR1 is MNHEY and CDR2 is SVGAGI in the germline V gene. CDR3 length: 18 amino acids. Unmatched junction bases numbered 10, after V lost 2 bases and J lost 2 bases. Written as DNA, the CDR3 is TGTGCCAGCAGTTACCGGGACAGGGTCGAGTTGGGCAATCAGCCCCAGCATTTT. Its protein product is CASSYRDRVELGNQPQHF.

The genes are TRBV6-1 and TRBJ1-1; 8 bases are shared with TRBD1. Germline V CDR1 and CDR2: MNHNS, SASEGT. CDR3 length equals 14 residues. The trim removed 6 bases at V and 1 base at J, leaving 4 bases unmatched. CDR3 in DNA: TGTGCCAGCAGATTCGGACAGGGGAACACTGAAGCTTTCTTT. This encodes CASRFGQGNTEAFF.

Note on this clonotype: Relative to the germline gene, one junction end is altered; a read error may explain this. The chain combines TRBV7-9 with TRBJ2-7; D is ambiguous. This CDR3 spans 11 amino acids. CDR1 SEHNR and CDR2 FQNEAQ come from the germline V gene (reference sequence). The CDR3 loop is CTSSSSHEQYF. The CDR3 DNA reads as TGTACCAGCAGTTCCTCCCACGAGCAGTACTTC.

This clonotype was observed a single time. The chain is built from TRBV27 and TRBJ2-7; a weak D match, TRBD2 (5 bases). Trimming removed 9 bases at V and 1 base at J, with 10 bases between. CDR1 and CDR2 from the germline V gene are MNHEY and SMNVEV (reference sequence). The CDR3 has 12 residues. The CDR3 region has the DNA TGTGCCAGTACGGGGTTTTCCTACGAGCAGTACTTC. It specifies CASTGFSYEQYF.

This clonotype has a handful of counts. The chain joins TRBV6-1 to TRBJ1-5; 7 bases agree with TRBD1. CDR3 length equals 14 residues. Per germline, CDR1 MNHNS and CDR2 SASEGT. After removal of 5 bases from V and 2 bases from J, the junction contained 3 bases not matched to a gene. The CDR3 DNA reads TGTGCCAGCAGTCGGGACAGACGCAATCAGCCCCAGCATTTT. It codes for CASSRDRRNQPQHF.

The DNA of the CDR3 is TGTGCCAGCAGGGAGGACAAGTCGAATTCACCCCTCCACTTT. This codes for CASREDKSNSPLHF. V and J are TRBV6-6 and TRBJ1-6, with D maybe TRBD1 (5 bases). V was clipped by 6 bases and J by 7 bases, with 13 bases between them. This CDR3 comprises 14 residues. In germline, CDR1 is MNHNY, CDR2 SVGAGI (reference sequence).

In this sample, this clonotype turned up a few times. V and J are TRBV6-5 and TRBJ2-5, with a tentative D call TRBD1 (6 bases). Trimming took 2 bases from V and 5 from J, leaving 15 bases between them. The CDR3 is 15 amino acids. CDR1 is MNHEY and CDR2 is SVGAGI in the germline V gene. CDR3: CASSYVSGDGETQYF. In DNA form, the CDR3 reads TGTGCCAGCAGTTACGTTTCAGGGGACGGGGAGACCCAGTACTTC.

This clonotype has a handful of counts. The rearrangement links TRBV4-1 to TRBJ1-2; no firm D call. This CDR3 is built from 16 residues. Germline V gene lookup returns CDR1 MGHRA and CDR2 YSYEKL. The V end was cut by 3 bases, the J end by 8 bases, with 22 bases between. In DNA, the CDR3 is TGCGCCAGCAGCCAGCAGAGCCCGGGCCCCAAAGCGGGCTACACCTTC. Translation gives CASSQQSPGPKAGYTF.

This clonotype was found a few times. The V and J genes are TRBV20-1 and TRBJ2-5; tentative D call: TRBD1 (6 bases). Between the trimmed V and J ends, which lost 6 bases and 2 bases, there was a span of 16 bases. This CDR3 region has 14 residues. The germline V gene encodes CDR1 DFQATT and CDR2 SNEGSKA (reference sequence). The CDR3 nucleotides read TGCAGTGCCCCAAACCGGGACACACAAGAGACCCAGTACTTC. Its translation is CSAPNRDTQETQYF.

This chain connects TRBV15 to TRBJ1-2; D may be TRBD1 (5 bases). This CDR3 spans 16 amino acids. Germline V gene sequence: CDR1 LNHNV, CDR2 YYDKDF (reference sequence). Trimming stripped 0 bases from V and 4 bases from J, with 15 bases between. In nucleotides, the CDR3 is TGTGCCACCAGCAGAGATCTGTCGGGGGGTGCCTATGGCTACACCTTC. Protein sequence: CATSRDLSGGAYGYTF. The full variable domain, rest sourced from reference TRBV15 and TRBJ1-2, is DAMVIQNPRYQVTQFGKPVTLSCSQTLNHNVMYWYQQKSSQAPKLLFHYYDKDFNNEADTPDNFQSRRPNTSFCFLDIRSPGLGDTAMYLCATSRDLSGGAYGYTFGSGTRLTVV.

Written as DNA, the CDR3 is TGCGCCAGTTCACCCGGCCCTTCTGAGCAGTTCTTC. This encodes CASSPGPSEQFF. The V call is TRBV5-1, the J call TRBJ2-1; D is ambiguous. V gave up 8 bases and J gave up 9 bases, with 15 bases separating them. This CDR3 spans 12 amino acids. Germline V lookup: CDR1 SGHRS, CDR2 YFSETQ.

There are many counts of this clonotype. This chain links TRBV20-1 with TRBJ1-1; the D is unclear. The V gene's germline CDR1 is DFQATT and CDR2 SNEGSKA (reference sequence). V lost 2 bases and J 10 bases, leaving 14 bases between the germline ends. CDR3 length: 12 amino acids. The chain's CDR3 is CSARMPTTAAFF. DNA for the CDR3: TGCAGTGCTAGAATGCCTACAACAGCAGCTTTCTTT.

The V gene is TRBV27, the J gene TRBJ2-3; 8 bases agree with TRBD2. V trimming: 2 bases; J trimming: 2 bases; junction bases outside the gene matches: 15. From germline, CDR1 is MNHEY and CDR2 SMNVEV (reference sequence). The CDR3 has 19 amino acids. The CDR3 loop is CASSLLRVTIAGITDTQYF. CDR3 in DNA: TGTGCCAGCAGTTTACTCCGGGTTACTATAGCGGGGATCACAGATACGCAGTATTTT.

V usage is TRBV20-1 and J usage is TRBJ2-3, with 10 bases lining up with TRBD2. J gave up 7 bases and V 4 bases, and 8 bases lay outside the gene matches. The CDR3 is 14 residues long. Germline V gene data show CDR1 as DFQATT and CDR2 as SNEGSKA (reference sequence). The CDR3 sequence: CSANKREGRHTQYF. CDR3 DNA sequence: TGCAGTGCTAATAAGCGGGAGGGACGACATACGCAGTATTTT.

In its sample, this clonotype was seen a few times. V usage is TRBV6-1 and J usage is TRBJ1-5; 10 bases line up with TRBD1. Germline V gene data show CDR1 as MNHNS and CDR2 as SASEGT. The V gene end was trimmed by 5 bases and the J gene end by 5 bases; junction bases not matched to a gene: 3. The CDR3 is 14 amino acids. The CDR3 DNA reads TGTGCCAGCAGTCGGACAGGGGGGTATCAGCCCCAGCATTTT. Translation gives CASSRTGGYQPQHF.

The chain combines TRBV12-3 or TRBV12-4 with TRBJ2-7; 9 bases agree with TRBD2. V lost 4 bases to trimming and J lost 0 bases; unmatched junction nucleotides: 4. CDR3 length: 15 residues. CDR3 sequence (DNA): TGTGCCAGCAGTTGGACTAGCGTTAACTCCTACGAGCAGTACTTC. Amino acid sequence: CASSWTSVNSYEQYF.

The chain uses TRBV4-1 and TRBJ1-1; 7 bases match TRBD1. Per the germline V gene, CDR1 is MGHRA and CDR2 is YSYEKL. The CDR3 spans 16 residues. The ends lost 1 base at V and 4 bases at J; junction bases unmatched: 9. CDR3 in amino acids: CASSQVRGRVGTEAFF. CDR3 DNA sequence: TGCGCCAGCAGCCAAGTAAGGGGGCGCGTGGGCACTGAAGCTTTCTTT.

Turning to this clonotype: Germline is not matched at one junction end, which may reflect a read error. This chain joins TRBV27 and TRBJ2-1; no reliable D call. The CDR3 runs to 12 residues. Germline V gene sequence: CDR1 MNHEY, CDR2 SMNVEV (reference sequence). The CDR3 here is CASSFSRNEQFF. In DNA, the CDR3 is TGCGCCAGCAGCTTTAGCAGGAATGAGCAGTTCTTC.

This clonotype was seen only a few times. This chain links TRBV20-1 with TRBJ2-4; 9 nucleotides align to TRBD1. Germline V gene data show CDR1 as DFQATT and CDR2 as SNEGSKA (reference sequence). The junction had 13 bases not matched to a gene; V was cut back by 3 bases and J by 13 bases. There are 14 residues in the CDR3. The CDR3 region has the DNA TGCAGTGCTAGTTTGACAGGGGGTCTAGGGGAGCAGTACTTC. It codes for CSASLTGGLGEQYF.

The chain links TRBV2 to TRBJ1-4, with 9 positions matching TRBD1. The CDR3 has 14 amino acids. Germline CDR1 and CDR2: SNHLY and FYNNEI. The ends lost 6 bases at V and 7 bases at J; junction bases unmatched: 6. The CDR3 here is CASRPDRGPEKLFF. CDR3 sequence (DNA): TGTGCCAGCAGACCGGACAGGGGCCCTGAAAAACTGTTTTTT. Using reference TRBV2 and TRBJ1-4 for the parts outside the CDR3, the full variable domain is EPEVTQTPSHQVTQMGQEVILRCVPISNHLYFYWYRQILGQKVEFLVSFYNNEISEKSEIFDDQFSVERPDGSNFTLKIRSTKLEDSAMYFCASRPDRGPEKLFFGSGTQLSVL.

The genes are TRBV14 and TRBJ2-3, with D unresolved. Trimming removed 3 bases at V and 0 bases at J, with 10 bases between. The CDR3 sequence is 15 residues long. Per germline, CDR1 SGHDN and CDR2 FVKESK. The CDR3 nucleotides read TGTGCCAGCAGCCAGGTTGGCCAGAGCACAGATACGCAGTATTTT. This codes for CASSQVGQSTDTQYF.